This T cell receptor (beta chain) comes out of a study of human T cells and chemical hapten exposure. Study conclusions and caveats: Significantly more large CDR3 similarity clusters arose among expanded TCRs than among controls. Positive correlation was observed between PT1 expanded TCR counts and patch test score.

Study processing details: Sample TCR totals centred on a median of approximately 100,000, ranging about 20,000 to 700,000. TCRdb processed the RACE reads anew with MiXCR; each CDR3 protein has one entry. TCRdb assigned the V and J calls; the authors' analysis was not used. The table has 75,000 to 90,000 distinct CDR3 sequences, about 11% seen once. The CDR3 runs to 14 residues. The germline CDR1 and CDR2 sequences are SNHLY and FYNNEI. V lost 5 bases to trimming and J lost 4 bases, with 15 bases between them. Only a few counts were recorded for this clonotype. Its cognate antigen is unknown. The sample's time point: patch test 1, 2 weeks after DPC sensitization. Treatment described: therapeutic diphenylcyclopropenone sensitization with weekly scalp DPC. Staff drew blood before applying each patch test.

The chain joins TRBV2 to TRBJ2-7, with D unresolved. The origin of this receptor is a woman in her sixties or seventies with alopecia areata. Some clones in this sample may be carry-over from other donors' samples. The material was whole blood, obtained in connection with sensitization to the hapten diphenylcyclopropenone (DPC). CDR3 residues: CASSRNKPLYEQYF. For the CDR3, the DNA is TGTGCCAGCAGTAGGAATAAGCCCTTATACGAGCAGTACTTC. The whole variable domain, filled in from reference TRBV2 and TRBJ2-7, reads EPEVTQTPSHQVTQMGQEVILRCVPISNHLYFYWYRQILGQKVEFLVSFYNNEISEKSEIFDDQFSVERPDGSNFTLKIRSTKLEDSAMYFCASSRNKPLYEQYFGPGTRLTVT.